This T cell receptor beta chain was captured by sequencing in a study of blood T cell repertoires in COVID-19. The repertoire was sequenced with immunoSEQ multiplex PCR; TCRdb's copy has only in-frame clones and lacks some. This repertoire shows 100,000 to 120,000 clones, roughly 87% found once; its top ten account for roughly 5%. V shed 3 bases, J shed 0 bases, and the junction held 3 bases outside the gene matches. This CDR3 spans 17 amino acids. CDR1 and CDR2 (germline): MDHEN, SYDVKM. The rearrangement uses TRBV28 and TRBJ2-2, with 11 positions matching TRBD2. The receptor was derived from a human donor in a cohort sampled during active COVID-19. Material: peripheral blood. CDR3 sequence reads: CASSFGLAGTNTGELFF. DNA for the CDR3: TGTGCCAGCAGTTTCGGACTAGCGGGTACGAACACCGGGGAGCTGTTTTTT.